Below are 28 T cell receptor beta chains sequenced from a single sample in a study of T cell responses to AZD1222 COVID-19 vaccine. Measured with immunoSEQ multiplex PCR; TCRdb has only the in-frame clones, and not every one. The sample has 140,000 or so clones; about 90% are singletons. The material was peripheral blood, obtained on day 0 of AZD1222 vaccination. The receptors shown here come from an adult in good health.

The V gene is TRBV5-4, the J gene TRBJ2-2; the match to TRBD2 covers 10 bases. Losses at the gene ends were 1 base for V and 7 bases for J; bases not matched to a gene: 4. The CDR3 length is 15 residues. Per the germline V gene, CDR1 is SGHNT and CDR2 is YYREEE (reference sequence). CDR3 residues: CASSLTSGVVGELFF. The CDR3 DNA reads TGTGCCAGCAGCTTGACTAGCGGGGTAGTCGGGGAGCTGTTTTTT.

This clone has only one observation. The chain couples TRBV27 to TRBJ2-6; D may be TRBD1 or TRBD2 (5 bases each). Germline V gene lookup returns CDR1 MNHEY and CDR2 SMNVEV (reference sequence). Trimming took 6 bases from V and 2 from J, leaving 11 bases between them. The CDR3 has 15 residues. The CDR3 DNA follows: TGTGCCAGCAGGCTTCAGGGAGCTGGGGCCAACGTCCTGACTTTC. Translated: CASRLQGAGANVLTF.

This clone showed up just once. The chain uses TRBV6-6 and TRBJ2-3; D might be TRBD2 (5 bases). The CDR3 extends over 12 amino acids. V was pared by 6 bases and J by 6 bases, with 10 bases between. CDR1 and CDR2 (germline): MNHNY, SVGAGI (reference sequence). The CDR3 sequence is CASSPGVDTQYF. The CDR3 DNA reads TGTGCCAGCAGCCCCGGGGTGGATACGCAGTATTTT.

The CDR3 spells CASSKEWRGNTEAFF. CDR3 nucleotides: TGTGCCAGCAGCAAAGAATGGAGGGGGAACACTGAAGCTTTCTTT. The J gene is TRBJ1-1, the V gene TRBV21-1. TRBV21-1 is termed a pseudogene. The CDR3 is 15 residues long.

This chain joins TRBV2 and TRBJ1-1, with D uncertain. Trimming shortened V by 2 bases and J by 5 bases, and 9 bases separated the two germline ends. CDR3 length equals 13 residues. Germline assignment: CDR1 SNHLY and CDR2 FYNNEI. The CDR3 loop is CASSESRETEAFF. The CDR3 bases are TGTGCCAGCAGTGAATCAAGGGAAACTGAAGCTTTCTTT.

This chain uses TRBV6-5 with TRBJ1-4; D remains ambiguous. Per the germline V gene, CDR1 is MNHEY and CDR2 is SVGAGI. The V end lost 4 bases, the J end lost 4 bases, and 10 bases lay between the germline ends. This CDR3 spans 14 amino acids. The CDR3 DNA sequence: TGTGCCAGCAGTTCCAGGCCGGGTAATGAAAAACTGTTTTTT. Translating it yields CASSSRPGNEKLFF.

This clone occurred once. The chain links TRBV6-5 to TRBJ1-3, with D perhaps matching TRBD1 (5 bases). CDR1 is MNHEY and CDR2 is SVGAGI in the germline V gene. V shed 4 bases and J shed 5 bases, with 12 bases lying between them. CDR3 size: 14 residues. CDR3 in DNA: TGTGCCAGCAGTTCCGGACGGACAAGAAACACCATATATTTT. Amino acid sequence: CASSSGRTRNTIYF.

The V and J genes are TRBV6-6 and TRBJ1-3, with TRBD1 matching over 7 bases. The CDR3 contains 15 residues. The trim removed 8 bases at V and 0 bases at J, leaving 7 bases unmatched. The germline V gene encodes CDR1 MNHNY and CDR2 SVGAGI (reference sequence). This CDR3 is CASSGQLISGNTIYF. CDR3 nucleotide sequence: TGTGCCAGCTCGGGACAGCTCATCTCTGGAAACACCATATATTTT.

This clone was detected only once. This chain links TRBV18 with TRBJ1-1, with unresolved D. The germline gives CDR1 KGHSH, CDR2 LQKENI. Trimming pared 3 bases from V and 1 base from J, leaving 12 bases between. The CDR3 is made up of 15 amino acids. The CDR3 DNA reads as TGTGCCAGCTCACCGAGCCTACTTGGGAACACTGAAGCTTTCTTT. Translating gives CASSPSLLGNTEAFF.

V gene TRBV2 combines with J gene TRBJ1-1; the match to TRBD1 covers 8 bases. V was clipped by 1 base and J by 0 bases; unmatched bases: 1. CDR1 SNHLY and CDR2 FYNNEI come from the germline V gene. This CDR3 has 15 residues. The CDR3 coding sequence is TGTGCCAGCAGTGAAGACAGGGGGATGAACACTGAAGCTTTCTTT. Its translation: CASSEDRGMNTEAFF.

The rearrangement joins TRBV5-4 to TRBJ2-5, with 9 bases identical to TRBD2. Germline loops: CDR1 SGHNT, CDR2 YYREEE (reference sequence). After removal of 2 bases from V and 2 bases from J, the junction contained 7 bases not matched to a gene. This CDR3 comprises 16 residues. CDR3 DNA sequence: TGTGCCAGCAGCTTACCCATAGCGGGGGCACAAGAGACCCAGTACTTC. It yields the protein CASSLPIAGAQETQYF.

This sequence joins TRBV10-3 and TRBJ1-1; 9 bases align to TRBD1. The CDR3 is 15 amino acids. CDR1 is ENHRY, CDR2 SYGVKD, per germline. Trimming removed 4 bases from V and 2 bases from J; junction bases left unmatched: 5. In DNA, the CDR3 is TGTGCCATCAGTGTAACGGGACAGGGCAACACTGAAGCTTTCTTT. This translates into CAISVTGQGNTEAFF.

CDR3 DNA: TGTGCCAGCAGCCCTTTAAAATGGATATCGGGCAGCTCCCTCTCCTACGAGCAGTACTTC. Encoded protein: CASSPLKWISGSSLSYEQYF. V is TRBV28 and J is TRBJ2-7, with unresolved D. Germline values: CDR1 MDHEN, CDR2 SYDVKM. This CDR3 spans 20 amino acids. V lost 6 bases, J lost 0 bases, and 30 bases lay in between.

The chain has TRBV11-2 and TRBJ2-2; D is undetermined. This CDR3 has 12 residues. The germline V and J ends were trimmed by 6 bases and 4 bases, with 6 bases remaining between them. Germline CDR1 reads SGHAT; CDR2 reads FQNNGV. This chain's CDR3 is CASRVLTGELFF. The CDR3 nucleotides are TGTGCCAGCAGGGTCCTCACCGGGGAGCTGTTTTTT.

The count of this clone is one. The chain combines TRBV18 with TRBJ2-7; 8 bases match TRBD1. V lost 4 bases and J lost 5; bases outside the gene matches: 16. The length of the CDR3 is 17 residues. Germline lookup yields CDR1 KGHSH and CDR2 LQKENI. The CDR3 loop is CASSLAPQGGLNDEQYF. The CDR3 DNA sequence: TGTGCCAGCTCACTCGCCCCACAGGGGGGCCTAAATGACGAGCAGTACTTC.

The chain links TRBV7-2 to TRBJ1-1; 8 nucleotides match TRBD1. Trimming removed 5 bases from V and 5 bases from J; junction bases left unmatched: 7. Germline V lookup: CDR1 SGHTA, CDR2 FQGNSA. The CDR3 extends over 14 amino acids. Here the CDR3 DNA reads TGTGCCAGCAGCCGCAACAGGGGGGGGACTGAAGCTTTCTTT. It yields the protein CASSRNRGGTEAFF.

The chain combines TRBV6-5 with TRBJ1-5, with a weak D call TRBD1 (5 bases). The CDR3 extends over 15 amino acids. Trimming took 0 bases from V and 4 from J, leaving 10 bases between them. CDR1 is MNHEY and CDR2 is SVGAGI in the germline V gene. CDR3 protein: CASSYSRQFNQPQHF. CDR3 DNA sequence: TGTGCCAGCAGTTACTCCCGACAGTTTAATCAGCCCCAGCATTTT.

This clone occurred a few times. The rearrangement uses TRBV5-4 and TRBJ2-1, with D unresolved. CDR1 SGHNT and CDR2 YYREEE come from the germline V gene (reference sequence). The CDR3 length is 13 residues. Between the trimmed V and J ends, which lost 0 bases and 7 bases, there was a span of 8 bases. This CDR3 is CASSLAVGNEQFF. CDR3 bases: TGTGCCAGCAGCTTGGCCGTGGGGAATGAGCAGTTCTTC.

This chain links TRBV7-2 with TRBJ2-2, with TRBD1 matching 11 bases. The CDR3 consists of 14 residues. J gave up 6 bases and V 5 bases, and 2 bases lay outside the gene matches. Germline V gives CDR1 SGHTA, CDR2 FQGNSA. Written as DNA, the CDR3 is TGTGCCAGCAGCCTGGGACAGGGGGCCGGGGAGCTGTTTTTT. This sequence encodes CASSLGQGAGELFF.

Of note for this clone: The germline gene is not matched at one end of the junction; a read error may be the cause. The chain has TRBV20-1 and TRBJ1-1, with D perhaps TRBD1 (5 bases). CDR1 and CDR2 (germline): DFQATT, SNEGSKA (reference sequence). This CDR3 is built from 11 residues. This CDR3 is CSARDEGVSGF. The CDR3 DNA reads TGCAGTGCTAGAGACGAAGGGGTCTCGGGCTTT.

The genes are TRBV29-1 and TRBJ2-2; D not resolved. In germline, CDR1 is SQVTM, CDR2 ANQGSEA. The length of the CDR3 is 12 residues. Trimming stripped 7 bases from V and 1 base from J, with 7 bases between. The CDR3: CSGGMNTGELFF. The CDR3 region has the DNA TGCAGCGGAGGAATGAACACCGGGGAGCTGTTTTTT.

The chain couples TRBV9 to TRBJ2-5; TRBD1 is a possible D gene (6 bases). Germline V gene data show CDR1 as SGDLS and CDR2 as YYNGEE. Trimming removed 2 bases at V and 5 bases at J, with 13 bases between. CDR3 length equals 14 residues. In nucleotides, the CDR3 is TGTGCCAGCAGCGTTGCAGGGGCGGCGGAGACCCAGTACTTC. Translation gives CASSVAGAAETQYF.

The rearrangement joins TRBV19 to TRBJ2-1; D possibly uses TRBD1 or TRBD2 (5 bases each). The CDR3 is 14 residues long. Germline V gene sequence: CDR1 LNHDA, CDR2 SQIVND (reference sequence). Trimming took 3 bases from V and 3 from J, leaving 9 bases between them. Here the CDR3 DNA reads TGTGCCAGTAGTATCCGAGGGGTCTACAATGAGCAGTTCTTC. Amino acids: CASSIRGVYNEQFF.

The V gene is TRBV5-1, the J gene TRBJ1-3; D remains ambiguous. The V end was cut by 1 base, the J end by 0 bases, with 8 bases between. The germline V gene has CDR1 SGHRS and CDR2 YFSETQ. The CDR3 loop spans 15 amino acids. For the CDR3, the DNA is TGCGCCAGCAGCTTGTCACTGATCTCTGGAAACACCATATATTTT. Amino acid sequence: CASSLSLISGNTIYF. Full variable domain (missing parts from reference TRBV5-1 and TRBJ1-3): KAGVTQTPRYLIKTRGQQVTLSCSPISGHRSVSWYQQTPGQGLQFLFEYFSETQRNKGNFPGRFSGRQFSNSRSEMNVSTLELGDSALYLCASSLSLISGNTIYFGEGSWLTVV.

This sequence joins TRBV6-5 and TRBJ2-1, with 7 nucleotides matching TRBD2. CDR3 length: 16 amino acids. Germline V CDR1 and CDR2: MNHEY, SVGAGI. Trimming at V came to 2 bases and at J to 4 bases, leaving 8 bases not matched to a gene. Here the CDR3 DNA reads TGTGCCAGCAGTTACCGGGCGAGCGGGGTGTACAATGAGCAGTTCTTC. Protein product: CASSYRASGVYNEQFF.

The rearrangement joins TRBV11-2 to TRBJ1-2; D unresolved. The CDR3 spans 13 residues. Per the germline V gene, CDR1 is SGHAT and CDR2 is FQNNGV. Trimming took off 1 base at V and 3 bases at J, with 6 bases between the two ends. The CDR3 region has the DNA TGTGCCAGCAGCTTAGTTTGGCACTATGGCTACACCTTC. Its protein product is CASSLVWHYGYTF.

V usage is TRBV19 and J usage is TRBJ1-4; D is possibly TRBD1 (6 bases). Germline loops: CDR1 LNHDA, CDR2 SQIVND (reference sequence). V gave up 5 bases and J gave up 0 bases, with 13 bases separating them. This CDR3 region has 16 residues. CDR3 sequence (DNA): TGTGCCAGTAGTCTCGAAAGACAGGCAACTAATGAAAAACTGTTTTTT. This encodes CASSLERQATNEKLFF.

This chain joins TRBV19 and TRBJ1-6; weak D call: TRBD1 (6 bases). CDR3 length equals 14 residues. Trimming stripped 1 base from V and 8 bases from J, with 9 bases between. Germline CDR1 is LNHDA and CDR2 is SQIVND (reference sequence). This chain's CDR3 is CASSIGTDDSPLHF. Written as DNA, the CDR3 is TGTGCCAGTAGTATAGGGACAGACGATTCACCCCTCCACTTT.